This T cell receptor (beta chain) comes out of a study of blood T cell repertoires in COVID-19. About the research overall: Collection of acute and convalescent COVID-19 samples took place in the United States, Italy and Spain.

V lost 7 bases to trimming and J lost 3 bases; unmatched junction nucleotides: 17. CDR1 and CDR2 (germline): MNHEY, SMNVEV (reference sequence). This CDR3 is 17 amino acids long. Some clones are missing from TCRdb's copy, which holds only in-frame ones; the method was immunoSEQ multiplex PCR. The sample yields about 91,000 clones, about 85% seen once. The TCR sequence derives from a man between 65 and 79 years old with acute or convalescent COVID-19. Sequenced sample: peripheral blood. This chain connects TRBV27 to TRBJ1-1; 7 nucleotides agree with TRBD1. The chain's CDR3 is CASKGRGDRGWYTEAFF. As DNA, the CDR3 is TGTGCCAGCAAGGGCAGGGGGGATCGAGGATGGTACACTGAAGCTTTCTTT.